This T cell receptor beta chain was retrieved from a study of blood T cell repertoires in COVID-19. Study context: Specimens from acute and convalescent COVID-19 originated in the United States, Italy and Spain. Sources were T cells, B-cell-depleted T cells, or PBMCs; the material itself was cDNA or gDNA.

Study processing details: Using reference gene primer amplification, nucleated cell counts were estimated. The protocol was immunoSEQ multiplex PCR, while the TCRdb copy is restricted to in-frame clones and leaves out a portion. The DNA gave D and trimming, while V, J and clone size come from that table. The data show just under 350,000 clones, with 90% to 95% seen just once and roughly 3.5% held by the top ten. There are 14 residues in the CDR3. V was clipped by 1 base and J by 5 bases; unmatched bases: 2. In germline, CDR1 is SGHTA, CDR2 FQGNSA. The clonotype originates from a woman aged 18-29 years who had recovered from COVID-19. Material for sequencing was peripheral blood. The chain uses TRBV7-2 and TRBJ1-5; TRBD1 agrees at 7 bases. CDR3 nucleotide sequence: TGTGCCAGCAGCTTAGGAGGGGGCGATCAGCCCCAGCATTTT. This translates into CASSLGGGDQPQHF. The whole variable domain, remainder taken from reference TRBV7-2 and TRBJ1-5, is GAGVSQSPSNKVTEKGKDVELRCDPISGHTALYWYRQSLGQGLEFLIYFQGNSAPDKSGLPSDRFSAERTGGSVSTLTIQRTQQEDSAVYLCASSLGGGDQPQHFGDGTRLSIL.